A single sample is the source of the 2 T cell receptor beta chains below, sequenced in a study of blood T cell repertoires in COVID-19 (dated by TCRdb to the early 2020s). Libraries came from the immunoSEQ multiplex PCR assay. TCRdb mirrors the immuneACCESS table, restricted to in-frame sequences. Some clones are absent from its copies; in checked studies, under half trace to an unresolved V gene, and the reason for the others is unknown. Here the sample has hundreds of thousands of clones; approximately 87% occur a single time. The ten most abundant clones make up approximately 2.8% of the sample. Sequencing was performed on PBMCs or T cells enriched from blood (not recorded which). These receptors originate from a woman aged 45-65 years in a cohort exposed to, infected with or recovered from COVID-19 (not recorded which).

The rearrangement links TRBV27 to TRBJ2-7, with a possible D match to TRBD1 (6 bases). V gave up 5 bases and J gave up 5 bases, with 19 bases separating them. CDR1 and CDR2 from the germline V gene are MNHEY and SMNVEV (reference sequence). CDR3 length: 15 amino acids. CDR3 nucleotides: TGTGCCAGCAGTATGGGGGCGGCCAGTTGGAACGAGCAGTACTTC. Translation gives CASSMGAASWNEQYF.

CDR3 protein: CASSQERFSSPLHF. In DNA, the CDR3 is TGTGCCAGCAGCCAAGAGCGGTTTTCCTCACCCCTCCACTTT. The chain links TRBV3-1 (or the pseudogene TRBV3-2) to TRBJ1-6; D not certain. V gave up 0 bases and J gave up 10 bases, with 10 bases separating them. The length of the CDR3 is 14 residues. Germline assignment: CDR1 LGHDT and CDR2 YNNKEL (reference sequence).